The rows below give T cell receptor beta chains drawn from one sample of a study of T cell responses to AZD1222 COVID-19 vaccine. Using immunoSEQ multiplex PCR, the repertoire was profiled, and TCRdb retains in-frame clones only, with some absent. In the table there are approximately 130,000 clones, around nine tenths of which are singletons. Material: peripheral blood, obtained 28 days after the second dose of the MenACWY control vaccine. Receptors originate from an adult who received the MenACWY meningococcal vaccine as a control. CDR3s leave out the opening cysteine and the closing phenylalanine or tryptophan.

CDR3: ATSRDSWRSYEQY
V: TRBV15
J: TRBJ2-7

CDR3: ASARTGQGAPSYNSPLH
V: TRBV2
J: TRBJ1-6

CDR3: ASSTGTGFTNYGYT
V: TRBV28
J: TRBJ1-2

CDR3: ASSIGGTGKTEAF
V: TRBV19
J: TRBJ1-1

CDR3: ASSKQPGGPIGQETQY
V: TRBV5-1
J: TRBJ2-5

CDR3: ASSPGRYQETQY
V: TRBV5-4
J: TRBJ2-5

CDR3: ASSKSDSFYQPQH
V: TRBV19
J: TRBJ1-5

CDR3: ASSLDINRDTHYNEQF
V: TRBV5-4
J: TRBJ2-1

CDR3: ASSPLGGGGGNQPQH
V: TRBV18
J: TRBJ1-5

CDR3: ASRGTGRHEQY
V: TRBV6-4
J: TRBJ2-7

CDR3: ASSPSRTSGGSGTDTQY
V: TRBV4-2
J: TRBJ2-3

CDR3: SSRVPDTQY
V: TRBV20-1
J: TRBJ2-3

CDR3: ASSQDPTSSYNEQF
V: TRBV4-2
J: TRBJ2-1

CDR3: ASSIYPGGGGSYNEQF
V: TRBV19
J: TRBJ2-1

CDR3: ASSDTMNTEAF
V: TRBV3-1/TRBV3-2
J: TRBJ1-1

CDR3: ASSEGTGWNNSPLH
V: TRBV25-1
J: TRBJ1-6

CDR3: ASSPRDRAPGANVLT
V: TRBV3-1/TRBV3-2
J: TRBJ2-6

CDR3: ASSFLAQMNTGELF
V: TRBV11-1
J: TRBJ2-2

CDR3: ASSRVKGDTHGWSYEQY
V: TRBV28
J: TRBJ2-7

CDR3: ASRDTGNYGYT
V: TRBV7-9
J: TRBJ1-2

CDR3: ASSQDYGRGDSPLH
V: TRBV4-2
J: TRBJ1-6

CDR3: ATSDSGGSRYEQY
V: TRBV24-1
J: TRBJ2-7

CDR3: ASSFVGTGANVLT
V: TRBV5-1
J: TRBJ2-6